These T cell receptor beta chains were read from a single sample in a study of CD8+ T cells in alopecia areata. Sequencing was performed with immunoSEQ multiplex PCR; in TCRdb, only in-frame clones are kept and a portion is missing. The table has roughly 60,000 clones, around 45% seen once. The sequencing here drew on CD8+ T cells sorted from blood, taken at roughly week 36, from a patient treated with tofacitinib. These receptors came from a human donor with alopecia areata. Both conserved end residues are part of each CDR3. Each record gives: V gene, clone size, J gene, CDR3 protein. Some rows have no size entry. The others give once, few or many, or a class for an expanded clone.

TRBV29-1	few	TRBJ1-2	CSVDEGAGYTF
TRBV6-6	-	TRBJ2-7	CASSTPGGGYEQYF
TRBV6-1	-	TRBJ2-7	CASSEGATYEQYF
TRBV7-2	few	TRBJ2-7	CASSLEGTRYSTYEQYF
TRBV2	few	TRBJ2-1	CASKKGTGSYNEQFF
TRBV7-9	-	TRBJ2-7	CASSLTRDGSYEQYF
TRBV29-1	few	TRBJ2-7	CSAFREGDDEQYF
TRBV15	once	TRBJ2-1	CATSRAGGNEQFF
TRBV4-1	-	TRBJ2-3	CASSQDGLVDTQYF
TRBV30	-	TRBJ2-4	CAWTSGNGNIQYF
TRBV7-8	-	TRBJ2-2	CASSLFEGNTGELFF
TRBV29-1	-	TRBJ2-5	CSVEDRTEIQETQYF
TRBV23-1	few	TRBJ2-1	CASTRKSERALYNEQFF
TRBV4-3	-	TRBJ2-3	CASSQDDGARGSDTQYF
TRBV9	-	TRBJ2-3	CASSTWDRGSGDTQYF
TRBV4-1	-	TRBJ1-1	CASSQGAGTGATEAFF
TRBV4-1	few	TRBJ2-7	CASSQELAGGSYEQYF
TRBV2	-	TRBJ2-7	CASRTPTYEQYF
TRBV2	few	TRBJ2-7	CASMETPYEQYF
TRBV6-4	-	TRBJ2-3	CASSDLTSGRAGTQYF
TRBV4-1	-	TRBJ2-1	CASSQGRYEQFF
TRBV5-4	-	TRBJ2-3	CASREGLAGGADTQYF
TRBV7-9	-	TRBJ1-2	CASSFREGYYGYTF
TRBV7-8	few	TRBJ2-7	CASSFGRSASYEQYF
TRBV11-2	many	TRBJ1-1	CASSPGQGATEAFF
TRBV6-5	-	TRBJ2-1	CASSWDSYNEQFF
TRBV9	-	TRBJ2-1	CASRDSSNEQFF
TRBV27	-	TRBJ1-5	CASSPRVPNQPQHF
TRBV28	few	TRBJ1-5	CASSLTDSVSNQPQHF
TRBV7-9	-	TRBJ1-2	CASSLQGYGYGYTF
TRBV6-5	-	TRBJ2-5	CASSYAGNGGETQYF
TRBV7-9	-	TRBJ2-1	CASSLPSGEQFF
TRBV29-1	-	TRBJ2-3	CSGSGRRTDTQYF
TRBV27	few	TRBJ1-1	CASSFGGNTEAFF
TRBV29-1	-	TRBJ2-1	CSVEMEGQFF
TRBV9	-	TRBJ2-1	CASSVAWASGSFNEQFF
TRBV2	-	TRBJ2-3	CATIGGLAIDTQYF
TRBV6-1	-	TRBJ1-5	CASSEGQTNQPQHF
TRBV29-1	few	TRBJ2-3	CSVGGGLAGRTDTQYF
TRBV7-2	-	TRBJ1-5	CASSWLTGSNQPQHF
TRBV10-3	-	TRBJ2-7	CAITEGPEARYEQYF
TRBV9	few	TRBJ2-7	CASSPSSGGDEQYF
TRBV27	-	TRBJ1-2	CASRDLISSGYTF
TRBV30	-	TRBJ2-1	CAWIGAGPNEQFF
TRBV29-1	-	TRBJ1-2	CSVVGLWGYTF
TRBV27	-	TRBJ2-2	CASSWQGNTGELFF
TRBV29-1	few	TRBJ2-1	CSVVGDNEQFF